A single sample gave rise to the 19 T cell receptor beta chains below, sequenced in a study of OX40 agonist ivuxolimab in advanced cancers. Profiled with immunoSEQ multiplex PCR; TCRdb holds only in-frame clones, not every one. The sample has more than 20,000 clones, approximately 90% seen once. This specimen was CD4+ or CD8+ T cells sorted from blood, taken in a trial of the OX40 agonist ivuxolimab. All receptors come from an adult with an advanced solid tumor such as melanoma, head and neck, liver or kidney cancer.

CDR3 nucleotide sequence: TGTGCCAGCAGCTTAAGGCGGGCGAACACTGAAGCTTTCTTT. Its translation is CASSLRRANTEAFF. The chain couples TRBV11-2 to TRBJ1-1; the D is unclear. The CDR3 loop spans 14 amino acids. V was shortened by 2 bases and J by 1 base, with 8 bases between the two germline ends. Germline-derived CDR1 and CDR2 are SGHAT and FQNNGV.

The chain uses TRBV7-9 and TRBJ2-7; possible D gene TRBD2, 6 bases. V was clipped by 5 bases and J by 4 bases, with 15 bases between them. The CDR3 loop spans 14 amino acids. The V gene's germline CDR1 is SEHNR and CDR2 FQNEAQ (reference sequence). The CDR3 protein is CASSVMDGGYEQYF. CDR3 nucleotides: TGTGCCAGCAGCGTGATGGACGGGGGTTACGAGCAGTACTTC.

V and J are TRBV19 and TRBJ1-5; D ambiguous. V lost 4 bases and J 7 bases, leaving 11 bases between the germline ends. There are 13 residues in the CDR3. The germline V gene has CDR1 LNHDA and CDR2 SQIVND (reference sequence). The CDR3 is CASSTRDLQPQHF. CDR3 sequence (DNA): TGTGCCAGTAGTACAAGAGATCTCCAGCCCCAGCATTTT.

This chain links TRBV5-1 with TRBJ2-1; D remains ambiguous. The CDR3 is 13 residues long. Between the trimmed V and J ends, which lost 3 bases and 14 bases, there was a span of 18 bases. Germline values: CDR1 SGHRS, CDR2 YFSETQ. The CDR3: CASSSDLLHQEFF. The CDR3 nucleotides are TGCGCCAGCAGCTCGGACCTCCTTCACCAGGAGTTCTTC.

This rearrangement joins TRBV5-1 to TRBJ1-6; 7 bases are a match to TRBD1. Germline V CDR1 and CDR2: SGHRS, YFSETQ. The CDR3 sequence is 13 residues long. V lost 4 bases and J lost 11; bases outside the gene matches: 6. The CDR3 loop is CASSTRGPTPLHF. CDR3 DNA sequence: TGCGCCAGCAGCACGAGGGGGCCGACACCCCTCCACTTT.

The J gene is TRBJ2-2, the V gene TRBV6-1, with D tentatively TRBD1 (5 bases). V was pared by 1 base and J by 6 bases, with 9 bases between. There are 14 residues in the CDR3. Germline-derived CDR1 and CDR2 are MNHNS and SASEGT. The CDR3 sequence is CASSEGTSAGELFF. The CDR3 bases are TGTGCCAGCAGTGAAGGGACATCGGCCGGGGAGCTGTTTTTT.

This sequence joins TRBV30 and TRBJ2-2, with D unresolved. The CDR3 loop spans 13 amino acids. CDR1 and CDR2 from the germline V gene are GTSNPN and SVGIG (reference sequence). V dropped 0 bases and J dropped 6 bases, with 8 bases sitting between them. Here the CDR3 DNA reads TGTGCCTGGAGTGTTTCTGAGGCCGGGGAGCTGTTTTTT. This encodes CAWSVSEAGELFF.

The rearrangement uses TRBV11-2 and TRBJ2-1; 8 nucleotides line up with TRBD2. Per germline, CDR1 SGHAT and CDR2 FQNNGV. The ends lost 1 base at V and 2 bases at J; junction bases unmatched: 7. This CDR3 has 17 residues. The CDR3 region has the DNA TGTGCCAGCAGCTTAGGCAGTCAGGGACTAGCCTACAATGAGCAGTTCTTC. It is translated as CASSLGSQGLAYNEQFF.

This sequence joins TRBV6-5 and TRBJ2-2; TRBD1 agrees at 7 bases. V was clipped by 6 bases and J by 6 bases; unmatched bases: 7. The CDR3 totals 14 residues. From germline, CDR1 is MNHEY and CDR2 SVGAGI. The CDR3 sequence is CASSTTGVAGELFF. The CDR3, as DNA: TGTGCCAGCAGCACAACAGGGGTTGCCGGGGAGCTGTTTTTT.

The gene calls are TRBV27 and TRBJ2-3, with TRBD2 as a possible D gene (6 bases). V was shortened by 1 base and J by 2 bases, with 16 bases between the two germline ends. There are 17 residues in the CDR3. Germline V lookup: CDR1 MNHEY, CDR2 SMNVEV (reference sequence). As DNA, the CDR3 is TGTGCCAGCAGTTTATGGTCCGGGGGAGGATCCACAGATACGCAGTATTTT. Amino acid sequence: CASSLWSGGGSTDTQYF.

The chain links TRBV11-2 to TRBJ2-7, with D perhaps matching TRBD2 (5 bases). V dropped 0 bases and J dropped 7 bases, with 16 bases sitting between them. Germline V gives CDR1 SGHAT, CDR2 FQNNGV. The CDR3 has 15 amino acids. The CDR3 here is CASSLDLGPTGEQYF. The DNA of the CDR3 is TGTGCCAGCAGCTTAGATCTAGGCCCAACGGGGGAGCAGTACTTC.

CDR3 coding DNA: TGTGCCAGCAGCCCGGGACCGTACAATGAGCAGTTCTTC. Amino acids: CASSPGPYNEQFF. The chain employs TRBV7-9 and TRBJ2-1; D might be TRBD1 or TRBD2, each matching 5 bases. Germline V gene lookup returns CDR1 SEHNR and CDR2 FQNEAQ (reference sequence). This CDR3 spans 13 amino acids. The V and J ends lost 5 bases and 4 bases respectively, with 9 bases between them. Using reference TRBV7-9 and TRBJ2-1 for the parts outside the CDR3, the full variable domain is DTGVSQNPRHKITKRGQNVTFRCDPISEHNRLYWYRQTLGQGPEFLTYFQNEAQLEKSRLLSDRFSAERPKGSFSTLEIQRTEQGDSAMYLCASSPGPYNEQFFGPGTRLTVL.

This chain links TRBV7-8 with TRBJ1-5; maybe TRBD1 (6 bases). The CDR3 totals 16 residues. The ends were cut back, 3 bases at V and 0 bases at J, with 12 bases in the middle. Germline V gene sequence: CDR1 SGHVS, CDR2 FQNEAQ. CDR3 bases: TGTGCCAGCAGCTTGGGGGGGCCTTATAGCAATCAGCCCCAGCATTTT. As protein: CASSLGGPYSNQPQHF.

The CDR3 sequence: CASSQSPGTGANVLTF. CDR3 bases: TGCGCCAGCAGTCAATCGCCGGGAACTGGGGCCAACGTCCTGACTTTC. The V and J genes are TRBV23-1 and TRBJ2-6, with D maybe TRBD2 (5 bases). TRBV23-1 is recorded as an ORF, its role being uncertain. This CDR3 is 16 amino acids long. Between the trimmed V and J ends, which lost 0 bases and 2 bases, there was a span of 8 bases.

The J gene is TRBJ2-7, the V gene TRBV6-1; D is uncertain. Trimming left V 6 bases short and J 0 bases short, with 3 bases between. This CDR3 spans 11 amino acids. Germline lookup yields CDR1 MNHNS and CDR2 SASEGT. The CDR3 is CASRFSYEQYF. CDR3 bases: TGTGCCAGCAGATTCTCCTACGAGCAGTACTTC.

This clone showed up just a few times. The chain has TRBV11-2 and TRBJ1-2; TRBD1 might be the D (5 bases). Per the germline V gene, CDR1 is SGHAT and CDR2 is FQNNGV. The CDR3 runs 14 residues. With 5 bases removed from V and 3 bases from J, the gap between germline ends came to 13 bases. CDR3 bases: TGTGCCAGCAGCCCTGAGGGAGGGGACTATGGCTACACCTTC. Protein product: CASSPEGGDYGYTF.

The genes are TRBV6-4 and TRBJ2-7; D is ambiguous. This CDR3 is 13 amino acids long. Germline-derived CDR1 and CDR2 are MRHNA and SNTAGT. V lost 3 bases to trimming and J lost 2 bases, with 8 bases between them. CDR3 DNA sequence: TGTGCCAGCAGTGAGGGCGGTACCTACGAGCAGTACTTC. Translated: CASSEGGTYEQYF.

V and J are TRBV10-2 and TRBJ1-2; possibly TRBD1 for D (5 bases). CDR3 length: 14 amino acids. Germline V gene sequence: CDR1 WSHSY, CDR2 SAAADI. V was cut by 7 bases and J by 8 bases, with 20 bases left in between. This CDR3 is CASIDVEGPWGYTF. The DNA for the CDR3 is TGCGCCAGCATCGACGTCGAGGGACCCTGGGGCTACACCTTC.

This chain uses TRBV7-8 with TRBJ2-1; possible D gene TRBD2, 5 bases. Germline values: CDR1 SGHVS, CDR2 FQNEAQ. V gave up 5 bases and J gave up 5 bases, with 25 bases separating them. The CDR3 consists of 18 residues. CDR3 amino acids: CASSLMRVASVDDNEQFF. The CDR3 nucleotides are TGTGCCAGCAGCCTCATGAGGGTGGCGAGCGTTGATGACAATGAGCAGTTCTTC. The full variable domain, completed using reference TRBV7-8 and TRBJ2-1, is GAGVSQSPRYKVAKRGQDVALRCDPISGHVSLFWYQQALGQGPEFLTYFQNEAQLDKSGLPSDRFFAERPEGSVSTLKIQRTQQEDSAVYLCASSLMRVASVDDNEQFFGPGTRLTVL.